One T cell receptor (beta chain) is described in this entry. Its specificity is unknown. 13 Jbeta primers and 60 Vbeta primers were used for the PCR. The assay was immunoSEQ multiplex PCR, and TCRdb's table has in-frame clones only and misses some. This sample carries some 170,000 clones, over 60% of them seen once, and the ten largest clones take 2.8%. The entry originates in a study of cytomegalovirus exposure and HLA in healthy donors. Study-wide context: Unique TCR beta sequences numbering fewer than 130 million came from around 180 million T cells in an earlier analysis.

General observations from the study: TCR beta chains numbering some 160 were designated cytomegalovirus-associated.

Germline CDR1 reads SGHRS; CDR2 reads YFSETQ. There are 17 residues in the CDR3. Trimming at V came to 5 bases and at J to 3 bases, leaving 15 bases not matched to a gene. This chain links TRBV5-1 with TRBJ2-3; 7 nucleotides agree with TRBD2. The sequenced material came from PBMCs. The TCR originated in a woman aged 25 to 39 in good health and CMV-seronegative. The CDR3 is CASRFRSLAVHTDTQYF. CDR3 DNA sequence: TGCGCCAGCAGATTTCGATCTCTAGCGGTCCATACAGATACGCAGTATTTT.